These T cell receptor beta chains were read from a single sample in a study of T cells after yellow fever vaccination. MiXCR was run by TCRdb on the 5' RACE reads, yielding one entry per CDR3 protein. This sample has 120,000 or so distinct CDR3 sequences, with 7.2% found just once. Sequenced material: CD4+ T cells sorted from PBMCs, taken roughly 47 days after the first yellow fever vaccination. These receptors all stem from a man between 18 and 29 years old who received the YFV17D yellow fever vaccine. Each CDR3 is given with its conserved first and last residue. The D gene is left open where the match is weak. For some rows the clone size is stated as once, few or many, or as a class when expanded; others skip it.

clone_size d_call j_call v_call cdr3_aa cdr3_nt
many - TRBJ1-2 TRBV28 CATNPLYGYTF TGTGCCACCAACCCCCTCTATGGCTACACCTTC
many TRBD2 TRBJ2-5 TRBV11-2 CASSLVRLAGRETQYF TGTGCCAGCAGCTTAGTTCGGCTAGCGGGGCGGGAGACCCAGTACTTC
many - TRBJ1-1 TRBV12-3/TRBV12-4 CASSLLRGNTEAFF TGTGCCAGCAGTTTATTACGGGGGAACACTGAAGCTTTCTTT
many - TRBJ2-3 TRBV7-2 CASSLGGGRTDTQYF TGTGCCAGCAGCCTAGGGGGGGGACGCACAGATACGCAGTATTTT
many TRBD1 TRBJ1-1 TRBV12-3/TRBV12-4 CASTPGQRNTEAFF TGTGCCAGCACTCCGGGACAGCGGAACACTGAAGCTTTCTTT
few - TRBJ1-5 TRBV19 CASTGQAWGNQPQHF TGTGCCAGTACAGGGCAGGCCTGGGGCAATCAGCCCCAGCATTTT
- TRBD1 TRBJ2-7 TRBV30 CAWSLAGTGYEQYF TGTGCCTGGAGCTTAGCCGGGACAGGCTACGAGCAGTACTTC
many - TRBJ1-2 TRBV5-6 CASSSRQDPYYGYTF TGTGCCAGCAGCTCCCGACAGGATCCATACTATGGCTACACCTTC
few - TRBJ2-7 TRBV5-1 CASSFSDGSEQYF TGCGCCAGCAGCTTCTCGGACGGGTCCGAGCAGTACTTC
few - TRBJ2-1 TRBV5-1 CASSFGGPPYNEQFF TGCGCCAGCAGCTTCGGGGGGCCGCCCTACAATGAGCAGTTCTTC
many - TRBJ2-5 TRBV10-3 CAIKGASRETQYF TGTGCCATTAAAGGGGCGAGCAGGGAGACCCAGTACTTC
many - TRBJ2-1 TRBV7-2 CASSSQPGYEQFF TGTGCCAGCAGCTCCCAGCCAGGGTATGAGCAGTTCTTC
many - TRBJ2-3 TRBV6-5 CASSYQGPSLTDTQYF TGTGCCAGCAGTTACCAGGGGCCATCCCTCACAGATACGCAGTATTTT
many - TRBJ1-2 TRBV12-3/TRBV12-4 CASSLDRGGYGYTF TGTGCCAGCAGTTTAGATAGGGGAGGCTATGGCTACACCTTC
many - TRBJ2-7 TRBV6-2/TRBV6-3 CASCQVGYSYEQYF TGTGCCAGCTGTCAGGTGGGCTACTCCTACGAGCAGTACTTC
- - TRBJ2-5 TRBV5-1 CASRKDKEETQYF TGCGCCAGCAGGAAGGATAAAGAAGAGACCCAGTACTTC
many - TRBJ2-2 TRBV20-1 CSARGSGELFF TGCAGTGCTAGAGGGTCCGGGGAGCTGTTTTTT
many TRBD1 TRBJ2-5 TRBV5-1 CASSLAGTGTETQYF TGCGCCAGCAGCTTGGCGGGGACAGGGACAGAGACCCAGTACTTC
- - TRBJ2-2 TRBV5-1 CASSFGIAGELFF TGCGCCAGCAGCTTTGGTATCGCCGGGGAGCTGTTTTTT
many - TRBJ2-3 TRBV7-6 CASSLRGSRTDTQYF TGTGCCAGCAGCCTCCGAGGGTCGCGCACAGATACGCAGTATTTT
many - TRBJ2-1 TRBV12-3/TRBV12-4 CASRGLSYNEQFF TGTGCCTCCCGGGGGTTATCCTACAATGAGCAGTTCTTC
- TRBD1 TRBJ2-7 TRBV7-2 CASSFSGTDPYEQYF TGTGCCAGCAGCTTTTCCGGGACAGACCCCTACGAGCAGTACTTC
many - TRBJ2-2 TRBV5-1 CASREGSYGELFF TGCGCCAGCAGGGAGGGGTCTTACGGGGAGCTGTTTTTT
many TRBD1 TRBJ1-6 TRBV20-1 CSASGQATNNSPLHF TGCAGTGCGTCGGGACAGGCCACCAATAATTCACCCCTCCACTTT
many - TRBJ2-3 TRBV4-3 CASSPSAPGGTVVRMPYF TGCGCCAGCAGCCCCTCCGCGCCAGGCGGGACTGTGGTGAGGATGCCGTATTTT
many - TRBJ2-3 TRBV5-1 CASSLGAGDTQYF TGCGCCAGCAGCTTGGGGGCTGGCGATACGCAGTATTTT
many - TRBJ2-5 TRBV5-1 CASSLVTGQETQYF TGCGCCAGCAGCTTGGTGACAGGTCAAGAGACCCAGTACTTC
many - TRBJ2-5 TRBV12-3/TRBV12-4 CASNGGGQETQYF TGTGCCAGCAATGGAGGGGGCCAAGAGACCCAGTACTTC
many - TRBJ2-2 TRBV5-1 CASSLEGSNTGELFF TGCGCCAGCAGCTTGGAGGGCAGCAACACCGGGGAGCTGTTTTTT
many - TRBJ1-1 TRBV5-1 CASSYEGQGRTEAFF TGCGCCAGCAGCTACGAAGGGCAGGGCCGCACTGAAGCTTTCTTT
- TRBD1 TRBJ2-2 TRBV12-3/TRBV12-4 CASTRQGAGGELFF TGTGCCAGCACCCGACAGGGGGCGGGCGGGGAGCTGTTTTTT
many TRBD1 TRBJ1-5 TRBV6-1 CASSRGQGASSNQPQHF TGTGCCAGCAGTCGGGGACAGGGGGCATCAAGCAATCAGCCCCAGCATTTT
many - TRBJ1-2 TRBV7-9 CASSRIEGYTF TGTGCCAGCAGCCGAATCGAGGGCTACACCTTC
many - TRBJ2-5 TRBV18 CASSHQPNQYF TGTGCCAGCTCACACCAACCCAACCAGTACTTC
many - TRBJ1-6 TRBV7-2 CASSSNSPLHF TGTGCCAGCAGCTCCAATTCACCCCTCCACTTT
many TRBD2 TRBJ2-1 TRBV5-6 CASSRTSGATRDEQFF TGTGCCAGCAGCCGGACTAGCGGGGCGACCCGGGATGAGCAGTTCTTC
many - TRBJ2-3 TRBV12-3/TRBV12-4 CASKLGRFDTQYF TGTGCCAGCAAACTAGGGCGGTTTGATACGCAGTATTTT
- - TRBJ2-4 TRBV30 CAWSVGSLAKNIQYF TGTGCCTGGAGTGTAGGCAGTCTAGCCAAAAACATTCAGTACTTC
few - TRBJ2-7 TRBV20-1 CSARVNRDYEQYF TGCAGTGCTAGAGTGAACAGGGACTACGAGCAGTACTTC
many TRBD1 TRBJ1-4 TRBV5-1 CASSIAITGTGEEKLFF TGCGCCAGCAGCATTGCGATAACCGGGACAGGGGAGGAAAAACTGTTTTTT
many - TRBJ1-6 TRBV7-2 CASSFPRGSYNSPLHF TGTGCCAGCAGCTTCCCTAGGGGCTCCTATAATTCACCCCTCCACTTT
- - TRBJ2-5 TRBV20-1 CSARGHWDDETQYF TGCAGTGCACGAGGGCACTGGGACGACGAGACCCAGTACTTC
- - TRBJ2-5 TRBV5-1 CASSSLGASAQETQYF TGCGCCAGCAGCTCCTTGGGGGCTAGCGCCCAAGAGACCCAGTACTTC
many TRBD1 TRBJ2-1 TRBV5-6 CASSLTGGNEQFF TGTGCCAGCAGCTTGACAGGGGGCAATGAGCAGTTCTTC
many - TRBJ1-1 TRBV20-1 CSVPEGNTEAFF TGCAGTGTACCCGAAGGGAACACTGAAGCTTTCTTT
many TRBD2 TRBJ2-3 TRBV7-2 CASSPIGGDTDTQYF TGTGCCAGCAGCCCAATTGGGGGGGACACAGATACGCAGTATTTT
once - TRBJ2-6 TRBV5-6 CAMSSRVVSGANVLTF TGTGCCATGAGCTCCCGGGTCGTCTCCGGGGCCAACGTCCTGACTTTC
many TRBD1 TRBJ1-1 TRBV3-1 CASSQPDRGEAFF TGTGCCAGCAGCCAACCCGACAGGGGTGAAGCTTTCTTT
many - TRBJ2-3 TRBV19 CASSQGAGTQYF TGTGCCAGTAGTCAAGGGGCAGGTACGCAGTATTTT
many - TRBJ1-1 TRBV6-5 CASSSGGITQNTEAFF TGTGCCAGCAGTTCGGGCGGGATCACCCAGAACACTGAAGCTTTCTTT
many TRBD2 TRBJ2-2 TRBV5-1 CASRSLATNTGELFF TGCGCCAGCAGGTCACTAGCGACGAACACCGGGGAGCTGTTTTTT
many TRBD1 TRBJ2-1 TRBV4-1 CASSHQPGQERRQFF TGCGCCAGCAGCCACCAACCAGGACAGGAACGGAGGCAGTTCTTC
many TRBD1 TRBJ1-4 TRBV7-6 CASSTAQGAGEKLFF TGTGCCAGCAGCACCGCACAGGGGGCCGGTGAAAAACTGTTTTTT
many - TRBJ2-3 TRBV5-1 CASSLVESTDTQYF TGCGCCAGCAGCTTAGTAGAATCCACAGATACGCAGTATTTT